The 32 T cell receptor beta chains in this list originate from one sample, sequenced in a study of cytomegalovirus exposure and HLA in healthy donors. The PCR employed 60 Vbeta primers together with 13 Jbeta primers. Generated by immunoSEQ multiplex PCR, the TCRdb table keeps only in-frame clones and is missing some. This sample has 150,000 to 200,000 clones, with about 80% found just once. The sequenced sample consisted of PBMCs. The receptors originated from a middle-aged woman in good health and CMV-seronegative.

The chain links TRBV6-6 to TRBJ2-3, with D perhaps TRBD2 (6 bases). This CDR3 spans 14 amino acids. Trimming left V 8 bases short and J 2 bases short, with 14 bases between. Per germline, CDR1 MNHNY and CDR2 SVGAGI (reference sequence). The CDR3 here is CASSSGSSTDTQYF. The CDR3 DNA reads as TGTGCCAGCTCGAGCGGGTCCTCCACAGATACGCAGTATTTT.

CDR3 residues: CAISERGGTKSNEQYF. In DNA, the CDR3 is TGTGCCATCAGTGAGCGGGGAGGGACAAAGAGCAACGAGCAGTACTTC. The V call is TRBV10-3, the J call TRBJ2-7; a weak D match, TRBD2 (7 bases). This CDR3 has 16 amino acids. V gave up 2 bases and J gave up 5 bases, with 19 bases separating them. Germline V gives CDR1 ENHRY, CDR2 SYGVKD.

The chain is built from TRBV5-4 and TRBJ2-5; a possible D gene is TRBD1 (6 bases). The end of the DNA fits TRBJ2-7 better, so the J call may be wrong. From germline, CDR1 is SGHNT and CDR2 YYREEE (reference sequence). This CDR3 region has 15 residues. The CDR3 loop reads CASSASWGRSYEQYF. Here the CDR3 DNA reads TGTGCCAGCAGCGCGAGCTGGGGGCGGTCCTACGAGCAGTACTTC.

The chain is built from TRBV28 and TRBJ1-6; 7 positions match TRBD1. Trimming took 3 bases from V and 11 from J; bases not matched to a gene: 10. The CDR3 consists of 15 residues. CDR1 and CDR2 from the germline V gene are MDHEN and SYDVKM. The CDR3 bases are TGTGCCAGCAGTTTCCTCGACAGGGATAGGGCACCCCTCCACTTT. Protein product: CASSFLDRDRAPLHF.

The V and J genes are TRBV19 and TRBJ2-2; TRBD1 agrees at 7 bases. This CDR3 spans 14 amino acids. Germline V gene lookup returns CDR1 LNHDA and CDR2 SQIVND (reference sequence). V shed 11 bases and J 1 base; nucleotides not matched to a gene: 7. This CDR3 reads CASQRDRNTGELFF. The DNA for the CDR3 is TGTGCCTCCCAACGGGACAGGAACACCGGGGAGCTGTTTTTT.

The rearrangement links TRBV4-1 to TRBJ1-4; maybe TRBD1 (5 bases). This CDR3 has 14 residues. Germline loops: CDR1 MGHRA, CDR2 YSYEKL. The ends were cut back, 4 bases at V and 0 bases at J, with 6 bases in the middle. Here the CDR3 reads CASSPGATNEKLFF. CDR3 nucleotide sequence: TGCGCCAGCAGCCCGGGGGCAACTAATGAAAAACTGTTTTTT.

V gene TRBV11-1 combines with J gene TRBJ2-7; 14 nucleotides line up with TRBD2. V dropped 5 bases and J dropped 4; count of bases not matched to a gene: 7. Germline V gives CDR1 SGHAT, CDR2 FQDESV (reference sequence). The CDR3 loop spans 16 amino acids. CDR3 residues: CASSGLAGGIWYEQYF. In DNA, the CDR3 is TGTGCCAGCAGCGGACTAGCGGGAGGAATTTGGTACGAGCAGTACTTC.

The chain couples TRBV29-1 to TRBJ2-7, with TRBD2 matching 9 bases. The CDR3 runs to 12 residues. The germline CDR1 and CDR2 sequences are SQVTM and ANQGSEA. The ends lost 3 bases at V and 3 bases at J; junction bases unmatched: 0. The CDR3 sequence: CSVETSGYEQYF. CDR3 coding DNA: TGCAGCGTTGAGACTAGCGGCTACGAGCAGTACTTC.

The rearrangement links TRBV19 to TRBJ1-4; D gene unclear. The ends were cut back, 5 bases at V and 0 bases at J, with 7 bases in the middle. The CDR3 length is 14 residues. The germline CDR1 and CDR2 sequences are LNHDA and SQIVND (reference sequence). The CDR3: CASSLGATNEKLFF. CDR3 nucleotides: TGTGCCAGTAGTCTGGGAGCAACTAATGAAAAACTGTTTTTT. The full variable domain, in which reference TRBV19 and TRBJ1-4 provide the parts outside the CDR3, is DGGITQSPKYLFRKEGQNVTLSCEQNLNHDAMYWYRQDPGQGLRLIYYSQIVNDFQKGDIAEGYSVSREKKESFPLTVTSAQKNPTAFYLCASSLGATNEKLFFGSGTQLSVL.

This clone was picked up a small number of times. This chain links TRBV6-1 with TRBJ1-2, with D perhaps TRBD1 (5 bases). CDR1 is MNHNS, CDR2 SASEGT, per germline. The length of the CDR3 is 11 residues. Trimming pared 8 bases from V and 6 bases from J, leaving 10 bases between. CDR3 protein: CASQSGNGYTF. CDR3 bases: TGTGCCAGCCAATCAGGGAATGGCTACACCTTC.

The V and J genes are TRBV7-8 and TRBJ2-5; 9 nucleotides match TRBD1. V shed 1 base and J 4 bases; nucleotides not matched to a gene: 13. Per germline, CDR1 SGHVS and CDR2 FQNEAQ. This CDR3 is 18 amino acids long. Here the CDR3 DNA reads TGTGCCAGCAGCTTAGTCCGAATCGGGACAGGGAAATTAGAGACCCAGTACTTC. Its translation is CASSLVRIGTGKLETQYF.

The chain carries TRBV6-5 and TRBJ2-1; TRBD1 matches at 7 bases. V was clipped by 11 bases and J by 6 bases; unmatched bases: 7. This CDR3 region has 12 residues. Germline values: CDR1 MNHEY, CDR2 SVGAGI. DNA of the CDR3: TGTGCCGTTCTCGGGGACAGCAATGAGCAGTTCTTC. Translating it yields CAVLGDSNEQFF.

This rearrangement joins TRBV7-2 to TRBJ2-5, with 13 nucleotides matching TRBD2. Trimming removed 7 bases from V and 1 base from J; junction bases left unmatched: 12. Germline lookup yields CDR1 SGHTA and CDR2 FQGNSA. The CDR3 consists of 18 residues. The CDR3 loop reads CASISGLAGDWVQETQYF. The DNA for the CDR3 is TGTGCCAGCATCTCTGGACTAGCGGGAGATTGGGTCCAAGAGACCCAGTACTTC.

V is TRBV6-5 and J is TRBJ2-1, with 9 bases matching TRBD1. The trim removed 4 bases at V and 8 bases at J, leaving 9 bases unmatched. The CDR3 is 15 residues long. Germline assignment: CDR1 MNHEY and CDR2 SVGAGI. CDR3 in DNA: TGTGCCAGCAGTTTAACAGGGGGCGCTGGCCATGAGCAGTTCTTC. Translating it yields CASSLTGGAGHEQFF.

The CDR3 reads CASRLGYQPQHF. DNA of the CDR3: TGTGCCAGTAGGCTGGGCTATCAGCCCCAGCATTTT. The chain links TRBV19 to TRBJ1-5; no clear D gene. The CDR3 covers 12 residues. CDR1 and CDR2 from the germline V gene are LNHDA and SQIVND (reference sequence). V was trimmed by 6 bases and J by 5 bases, leaving 8 bases between them.

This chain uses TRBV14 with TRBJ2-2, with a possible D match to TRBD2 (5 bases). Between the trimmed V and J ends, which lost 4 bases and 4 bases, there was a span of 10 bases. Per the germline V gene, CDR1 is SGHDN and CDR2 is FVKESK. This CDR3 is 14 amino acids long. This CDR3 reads CASSPRDFTGELFF. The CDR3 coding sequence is TGTGCCAGCAGCCCCCGGGATTTCACCGGGGAGCTGTTTTTT. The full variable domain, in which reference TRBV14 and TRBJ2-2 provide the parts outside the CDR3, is EAGVTQFPSHSVIEKGQTVTLRCDPISGHDNLYWYRRVMGKEIKFLLHFVKESKQDESGMPNNRFLAERTGGTYSTLKVQPAELEDSGVYFCASSPRDFTGELFFGEGSRLTVL.

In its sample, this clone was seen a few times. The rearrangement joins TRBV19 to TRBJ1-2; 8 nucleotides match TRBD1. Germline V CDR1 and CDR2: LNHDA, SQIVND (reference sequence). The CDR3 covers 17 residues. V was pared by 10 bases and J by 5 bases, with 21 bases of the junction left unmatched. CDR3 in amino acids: CATRADDRGRGHYGYTF. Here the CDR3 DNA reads TGTGCCACCAGAGCAGATGACAGGGGACGGGGCCATTATGGCTACACCTTC.

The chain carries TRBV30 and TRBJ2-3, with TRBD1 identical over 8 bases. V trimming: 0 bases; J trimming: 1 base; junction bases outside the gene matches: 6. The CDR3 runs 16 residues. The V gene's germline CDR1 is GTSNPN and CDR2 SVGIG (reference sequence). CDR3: CAWSVLSTGGTDTQYF. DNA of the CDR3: TGTGCCTGGAGTGTACTCTCGACAGGGGGCACAGATACGCAGTATTTT.

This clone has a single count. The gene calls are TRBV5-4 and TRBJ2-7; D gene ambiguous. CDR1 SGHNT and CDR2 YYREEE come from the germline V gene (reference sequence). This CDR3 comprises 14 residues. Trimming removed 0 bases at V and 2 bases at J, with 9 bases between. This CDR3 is CASSLEVGTYEQYF. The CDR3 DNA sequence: TGTGCCAGCAGCTTGGAGGTGGGCACCTACGAGCAGTACTTC.

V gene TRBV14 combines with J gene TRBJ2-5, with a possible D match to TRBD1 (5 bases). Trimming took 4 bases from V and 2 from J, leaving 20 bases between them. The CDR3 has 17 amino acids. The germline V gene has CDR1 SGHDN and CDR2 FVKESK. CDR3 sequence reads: CASSRILPRDRQETQYF. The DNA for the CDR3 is TGTGCCAGCAGCCGAATACTTCCCCGAGACAGACAAGAGACCCAGTACTTC.

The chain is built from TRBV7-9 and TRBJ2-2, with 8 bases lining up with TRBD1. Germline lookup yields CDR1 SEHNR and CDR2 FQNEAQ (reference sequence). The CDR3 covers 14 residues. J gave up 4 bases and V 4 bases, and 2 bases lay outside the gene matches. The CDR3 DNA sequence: TGTGCCAGCAGCTGGACAGGGCCCACCGGGGAGCTGTTTTTT. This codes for CASSWTGPTGELFF. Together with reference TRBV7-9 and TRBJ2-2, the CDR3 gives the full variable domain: DTGVSQNPRHKITKRGQNVTFRCDPISEHNRLYWYRQTLGQGPEFLTYFQNEAQLEKSRLLSDRFSAERPKGSFSTLEIQRTEQGDSAMYLCASSWTGPTGELFFGEGSRLTVL.

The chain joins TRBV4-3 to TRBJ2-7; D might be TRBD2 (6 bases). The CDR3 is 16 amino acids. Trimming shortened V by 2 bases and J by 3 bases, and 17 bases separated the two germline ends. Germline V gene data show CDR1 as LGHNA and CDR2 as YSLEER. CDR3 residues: CASSQQTAGGFYEQYF. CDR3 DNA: TGCGCCAGCAGCCAACAGACCGCAGGAGGGTTCTACGAGCAGTACTTC.

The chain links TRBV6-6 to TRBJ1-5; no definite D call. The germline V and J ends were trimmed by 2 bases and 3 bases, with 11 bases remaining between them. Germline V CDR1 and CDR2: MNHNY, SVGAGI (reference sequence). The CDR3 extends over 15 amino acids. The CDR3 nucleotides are TGTGCCAGCAGTTACGCTTTTCGGGTCAATCAGCCCCAGCATTTT. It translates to CASSYAFRVNQPQHF.

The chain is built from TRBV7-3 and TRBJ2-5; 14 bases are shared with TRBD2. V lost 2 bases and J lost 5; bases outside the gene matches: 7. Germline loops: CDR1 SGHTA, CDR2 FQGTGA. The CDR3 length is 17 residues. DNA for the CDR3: TGTGCCAGCAGCTTAGGACTAGCGGGAGGCTCGGGGGAGACCCAGTACTTC. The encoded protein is CASSLGLAGGSGETQYF.

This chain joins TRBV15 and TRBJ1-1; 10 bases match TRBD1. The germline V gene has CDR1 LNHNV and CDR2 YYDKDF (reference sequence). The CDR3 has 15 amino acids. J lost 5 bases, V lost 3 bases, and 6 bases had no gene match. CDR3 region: CATSRGTGEGTEAFF. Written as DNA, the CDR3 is TGTGCCACCAGCAGGGGGACAGGGGAGGGGACTGAAGCTTTCTTT.

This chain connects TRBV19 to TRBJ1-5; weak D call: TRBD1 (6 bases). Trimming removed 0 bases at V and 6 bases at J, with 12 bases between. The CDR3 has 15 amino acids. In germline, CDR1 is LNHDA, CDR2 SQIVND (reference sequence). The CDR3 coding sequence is TGTGCCAGTAGTATAGATCCCAGGGGAGCTCAGCCCCAGCATTTT. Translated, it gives CASSIDPRGAQPQHF.

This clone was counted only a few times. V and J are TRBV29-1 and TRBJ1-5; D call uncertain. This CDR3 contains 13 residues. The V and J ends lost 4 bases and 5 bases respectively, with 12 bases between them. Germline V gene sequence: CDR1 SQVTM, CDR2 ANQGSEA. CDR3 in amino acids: CSVADGAHQPQHF. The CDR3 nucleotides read TGCAGCGTTGCTGACGGAGCTCATCAGCCCCAGCATTTT.

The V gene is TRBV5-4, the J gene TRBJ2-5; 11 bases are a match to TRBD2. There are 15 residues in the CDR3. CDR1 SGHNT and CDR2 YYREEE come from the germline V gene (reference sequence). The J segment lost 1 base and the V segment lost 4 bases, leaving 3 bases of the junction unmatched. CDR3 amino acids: CASSVTSGIQETQYF. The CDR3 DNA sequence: TGTGCCAGCAGCGTGACTAGCGGGATCCAAGAGACCCAGTACTTC.

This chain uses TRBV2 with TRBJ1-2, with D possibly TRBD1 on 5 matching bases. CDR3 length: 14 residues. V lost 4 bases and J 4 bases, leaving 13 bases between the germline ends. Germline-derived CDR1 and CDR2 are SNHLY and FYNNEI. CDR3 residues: CASSGRGSSYGYTF. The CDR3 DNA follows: TGTGCCAGCAGTGGAAGGGGTTCTTCCTATGGCTACACCTTC. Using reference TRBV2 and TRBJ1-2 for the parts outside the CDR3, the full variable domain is EPEVTQTPSHQVTQMGQEVILRCVPISNHLYFYWYRQILGQKVEFLVSFYNNEISEKSEIFDDQFSVERPDGSNFTLKIRSTKLEDSAMYFCASSGRGSSYGYTFGSGTRLTVV.

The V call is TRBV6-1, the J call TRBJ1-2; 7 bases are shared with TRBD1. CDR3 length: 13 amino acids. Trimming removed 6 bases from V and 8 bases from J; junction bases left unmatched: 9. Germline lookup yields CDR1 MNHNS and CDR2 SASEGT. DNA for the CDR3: TGTGCCAGCAGAAACAGGGGTCCCCGGGGCTACACCTTC. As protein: CASRNRGPRGYTF.

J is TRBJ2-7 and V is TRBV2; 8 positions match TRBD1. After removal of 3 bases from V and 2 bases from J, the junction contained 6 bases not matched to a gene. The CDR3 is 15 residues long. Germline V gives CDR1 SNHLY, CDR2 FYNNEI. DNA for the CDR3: TGTGCCAGCAGTGACAGGGGGCATAAGACCTACGAGCAGTACTTC. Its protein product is CASSDRGHKTYEQYF.

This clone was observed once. CDR3 nucleotide sequence: TGTGCCAGCAGCTTACTTCTAGCGCCACTCTACGAGCAGTACTTC. Translation: CASSLLLAPLYEQYF. The genes are TRBV7-6 and TRBJ2-7; D is perhaps TRBD2 (6 bases). Germline CDR1 reads SGHVS; CDR2 reads FNYEAQ. The V end was cut by 2 bases, the J end by 3 bases, with 14 bases between. The length of the CDR3 is 15 residues.